This T cell receptor (beta chain) was sequenced for a study of blood T cells in healthy people across ages. Comments on this clonotype: Its antigen is currently unknown.

Broader study findings: The CMV status of each donor remained undetermined, and this could have confounded shifts in expanded clonotypes. Total diversity from one million sequenced T cells was likely underestimated.

A second PCR, run for about 6 to 11 cycles, used a sample-barcoded 5' primer plus a J-beta primer mix. TCRdb re-derived calls from the 5' RACE reads in MiXCR, one entry per CDR3 protein. The table shows about 800,000 distinct CDR3 sequences, with around half occurring only once. After removal of 6 bases from V and 4 bases from J, the junction contained 11 bases not matched to a gene. Germline V lookup: CDR1 LGHNT, CDR2 FRNRAP. The CDR3 is 16 amino acids. The sequencing input was blood. The receptor was derived from a man of 80 years or more in good health. The V call is TRBV12-5, the J call TRBJ1-2; 10 bases map to TRBD1. The CDR3 here is CASGNPGTGDGYGYTF. The CDR3 DNA is TGTGCTAGTGGAAACCCCGGGACAGGGGACGGCTATGGCTACACCTTC.